Listed below are T cell receptor beta chains from one sample, sequenced in a study of T cell responses to AZD1222 COVID-19 vaccine. The method was immunoSEQ multiplex PCR; TCRdb's version includes in-frame clones alone and lacks a portion of them. The table lists about 130,000 clones, around 90% of them singletons. Material: peripheral blood, obtained 28 days after the second AZD1222 dose. The receptor set was obtained from an adult who received the AZD1222 COVID-19 vaccine. Both conserved end residues are part of each CDR3. Fields, in order: V gene, J gene, clone size, D gene, CDR3 protein, CDR3 DNA. The D gene is left open where the match is weak. Rows may omit the clone size; those that give it use once, few, many or a size class.

TRBV29-1,TRBJ1-1,-,-,CSVVLIQDTEAFF,TGCAGCGTTGTCTTAATTCAGGACACTGAAGCTTTCTTT
TRBV19,TRBJ2-1,-,-,CASSSGTYNEQFF,TGTGCCAGTAGTTCAGGGACCTACAATGAGCAGTTCTTC
TRBV5-4,TRBJ1-2,-,TRBD1,CASSFWTGDGYTF,TGTGCCAGCAGCTTTTGGACAGGGGATGGCTACACCTTC
TRBV11-3,TRBJ1-1,-,TRBD1,CASSFDRGTEAFF,TGTGCCAGCAGCTTCGACAGGGGGACTGAAGCTTTCTTT
TRBV5-1,TRBJ2-1,-,TRBD1,CASSPQGENEQFF,TGCGCCAGCAGCCCCCAGGGGGAGAATGAGCAGTTCTTC
TRBV11-2,TRBJ2-7,-,-,CASSLSRNYEQYF,TGTGCCAGCAGCTTATCACGGAACTACGAGCAGTACTTC
TRBV11-2,TRBJ1-4,-,-,CASSLSVWSEKLFF,TGTGCCAGCAGCTTAAGTGTTTGGAGTGAAAAACTGTTTTTT
TRBV3-1/TRBV3-2,TRBJ2-7,-,TRBD2,CASSPRSGGYEQYF,TGTGCCAGCAGCCCTAGATCGGGGGGGTACGAGCAGTACTTC
TRBV24-1,TRBJ2-2,-,TRBD2,CATSDLLRGTSGGDKTGELFF,TGTGCCACCAGTGATTTATTGCGTGGGACTAGCGGGGGGGATAAAACCGGGGAGCTGTTTTTT
TRBV18,TRBJ1-1,-,-,CASSPRTDREAFF,TGTGCCAGCTCACCTCGGACGGATCGTGAAGCTTTCTTT
TRBV6-5,TRBJ1-2,-,-,CASNSGYGYTF,TGTGCCAGCAATTCAGGCTATGGCTACACCTTC
TRBV19,TRBJ2-3,-,-,CASSINPSTDTQYF,TGTGCCAGTAGTATTAACCCTAGCACAGATACGCAGTATTTT
TRBV19,TRBJ2-5,-,-,CASSSIEGVGAETQYF,TGTGCCAGTAGTTCGATAGAGGGGGTAGGGGCGGAGACCCAGTACTTC
TRBV28,TRBJ1-5,-,TRBD1,CASSPDRVNQPQHF,TGTGCCAGCAGTCCCGACAGGGTAAATCAGCCCCAGCATTTT
TRBV11-3,TRBJ1-2,-,TRBD1,CASSLRQGNYGYTF,TGTGCCAGCAGCTTAAGACAGGGAAACTATGGCTACACCTTC
TRBV6-7,TRBJ2-3,-,TRBD2,CASSYPPTTSDLQDTQYF,TGTGCCAGCAGTTACCCACCTACTACTAGCGACCTTCAAGATACGCAGTATTTT
TRBV5-1,TRBJ1-4,-,TRBD1,CASRDRAETNEKLFF,TGCGCCAGCCGGGACAGGGCGGAAACTAATGAAAAACTGTTTTTT
TRBV9,TRBJ1-1,once,-,CASSVEDNTEAFF,TGTGCCAGCAGCGTAGAGGATAACACTGAAGCTTTCTTT
TRBV29-1,TRBJ1-6,-,-,CSVSDSYNSPLHF,TGCAGCGTTTCGGACTCCTATAATTCACCCCTCCACTTT
TRBV7-9,TRBJ1-1,-,-,CASSLAQGQKNTEAFF,TGTGCCAGCAGCTTAGCGCAGGGGCAGAAGAACACTGAAGCTTTCTTT
TRBV2,TRBJ2-6,-,TRBD1,CATSRDRVGSGANVLTF,TGTGCCACCTCCCGGGACAGGGTGGGATCTGGGGCCAACGTCCTGACTTTC
TRBV4-1,TRBJ1-5,-,-,CASSQGRIVGQPQHF,TGCGCCAGCAGCCAAGGACGGATAGTAGGTCAGCCCCAGCATTTT
TRBV5-4,TRBJ1-1,-,-,CASSTQGANTEAFF,TGTGCCAGCAGCACGCAGGGTGCGAACACTGAAGCTTTCTTT
TRBV21-1,TRBJ1-6,-,-,CASSKRCSYNSPLHF,TGTGCCAGCAGCAAAAGGTGCTCCTATAATTCACCCCTCCACTTT
TRBV12-3/TRBV12-4,TRBJ2-1,-,TRBD2,CASRGLAGGQFF,TGTGCCAGCAGGGGACTAGCGGGAGGGCAGTTCTTC
TRBV7-2,TRBJ2-5,once,TRBD1,CASSITGTEETQYF,TGTGCCAGCAGCATAACCGGGACAGAAGAGACCCAGTACTTC
TRBV7-9,TRBJ2-6,few,-,CASSPTDSSGANVLTF,TGTGCCAGCAGCCCTACGGACAGCTCTGGGGCCAACGTCCTGACTTTC
TRBV7-9,TRBJ1-3,-,-,CASSFTGGNTIYF,TGTGCCAGCAGCTTTACAGGGGGAAACACCATATATTTT
TRBV30,TRBJ1-1,few,-,CAWSVPPPQAFF,TGTGCCTGGAGTGTACCTCCCCCTCAGGCTTTCTTT
TRBV27,TRBJ1-2,once,TRBD1,CASSSRGLGYTF,TGTGCCAGCAGTAGCAGGGGGCTGGGCTACACCTTC
TRBV2,TRBJ1-5,-,TRBD1,CASTGQGSGNQPQHF,TGTGCCAGCACCGGACAGGGTAGTGGCAATCAGCCCCAGCATTTT
TRBV6-5,TRBJ1-4,once,TRBD1,CASRGQLREKLFF,TGTGCCAGCAGGGGACAGTTGCGGGAAAAACTGTTTTTT
TRBV28,TRBJ2-3,-,TRBD2,CVAGGLSNTQYF,TGTGTCGCGGGGGGGCTAAGTAATACGCAGTATTTT
TRBV19,TRBJ1-1,-,-,CASSLDSLRRMNTEAFF,TGTGCCAGTAGTCTTGACAGTCTCAGGAGGATGAACACTGAAGCTTTCTTT
TRBV12-2,TRBJ1-4,-,-,CASRFPGGCEKLFF,TGTGCAAGTCGCTTCCCCGGAGGGTGTGAAAAACTGTTTTTT
TRBV7-9,TRBJ1-2,-,-,CASTPGLGGTHFYGYTF,TGTGCCAGCACGCCGGGTTTGGGGGGCACCCATTTCTATGGCTACACCTTC
TRBV7-2,TRBJ2-5,-,-,CASSSQGRRNQETQYF,TGTGCCAGCAGCTCCCAGGGAAGACGTAACCAAGAGACCCAGTACTTC
TRBV3-1/TRBV3-2,TRBJ2-3,-,-,CASSQGLADTQYF,TGTGCCAGCAGCCAAGGTCTGGCAGATACGCAGTATTTT
TRBV23-1,TRBJ1-2,-,-,CASSRSTGSTYGYTF,TGCGCCAGCAGTCGATCGACAGGTAGTACCTATGGCTACACCTTC
TRBV7-2,TRBJ2-3,-,-,CASRRTSVTDTQYF,TGTGCCAGCAGACGTACGAGTGTCACAGATACGCAGTATTTT
TRBV4-1,TRBJ2-1,-,TRBD2,CASSQGVSGGQSSYNEQFF,TGCGCCAGCAGCCAAGGGGTTAGCGGGGGGCAGAGCTCCTACAATGAGCAGTTCTTC
TRBV30,TRBJ2-5,-,TRBD1,CAWSPGTGVAETQYF,TGTGCCTGGAGTCCCGGGACAGGGGTTGCGGAGACCCAGTACTTC